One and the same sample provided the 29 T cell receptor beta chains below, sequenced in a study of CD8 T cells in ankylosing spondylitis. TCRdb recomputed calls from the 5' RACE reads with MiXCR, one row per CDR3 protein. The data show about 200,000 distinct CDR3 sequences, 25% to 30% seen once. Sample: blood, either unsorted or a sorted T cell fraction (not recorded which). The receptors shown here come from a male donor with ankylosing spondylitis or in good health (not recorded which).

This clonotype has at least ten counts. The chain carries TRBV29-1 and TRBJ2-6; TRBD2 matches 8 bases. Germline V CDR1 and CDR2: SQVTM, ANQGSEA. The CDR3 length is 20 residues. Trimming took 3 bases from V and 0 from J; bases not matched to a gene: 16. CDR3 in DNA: TGCAGCGTTGAGACCCTGAAACTGACTAGCGAAATCTCTGGGGCCAACGTCCTGACTTTC. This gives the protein CSVETLKLTSEISGANVLTF.

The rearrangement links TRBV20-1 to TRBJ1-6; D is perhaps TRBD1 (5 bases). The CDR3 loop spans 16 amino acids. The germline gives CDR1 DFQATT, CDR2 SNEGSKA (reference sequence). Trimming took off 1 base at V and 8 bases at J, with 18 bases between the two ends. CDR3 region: CSARGRRGVWDSPLHF. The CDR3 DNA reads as TGCAGTGCTAGAGGTCGGCGGGGGGTGTGGGATTCACCCCTCCACTTT.

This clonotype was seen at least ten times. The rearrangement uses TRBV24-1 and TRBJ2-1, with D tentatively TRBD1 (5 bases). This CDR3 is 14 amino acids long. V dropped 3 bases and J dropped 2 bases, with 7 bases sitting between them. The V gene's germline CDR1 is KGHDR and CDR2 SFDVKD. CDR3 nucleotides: TGTGCCACCAGTGATGGACAAGCCTACAATGAGCAGTTCTTC. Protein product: CATSDGQAYNEQFF.

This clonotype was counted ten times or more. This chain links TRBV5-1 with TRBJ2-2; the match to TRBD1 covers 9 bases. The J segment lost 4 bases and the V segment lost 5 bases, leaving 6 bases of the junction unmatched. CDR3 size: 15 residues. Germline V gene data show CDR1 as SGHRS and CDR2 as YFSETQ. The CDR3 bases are TGCGCCAGCAGGGAGGACAGGGGATTCACCGGGGAGCTGTTTTTT. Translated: CASREDRGFTGELFF.

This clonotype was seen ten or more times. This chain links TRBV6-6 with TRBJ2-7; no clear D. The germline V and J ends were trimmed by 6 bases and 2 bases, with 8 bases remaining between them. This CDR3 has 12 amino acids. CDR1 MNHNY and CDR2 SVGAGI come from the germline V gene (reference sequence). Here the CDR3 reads CASSQDTYEQYF. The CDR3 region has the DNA TGTGCCAGCAGCCAGGATACCTACGAGCAGTACTTC.

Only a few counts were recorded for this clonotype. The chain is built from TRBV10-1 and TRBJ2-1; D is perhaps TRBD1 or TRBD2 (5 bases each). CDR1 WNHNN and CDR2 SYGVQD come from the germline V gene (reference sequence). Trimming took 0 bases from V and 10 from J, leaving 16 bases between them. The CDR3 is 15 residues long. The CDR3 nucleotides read TGCGCCAGCAGTGAGTCGGGGACCAAGCACAGCGAGCAGTTCTTC. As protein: CASSESGTKHSEQFF.

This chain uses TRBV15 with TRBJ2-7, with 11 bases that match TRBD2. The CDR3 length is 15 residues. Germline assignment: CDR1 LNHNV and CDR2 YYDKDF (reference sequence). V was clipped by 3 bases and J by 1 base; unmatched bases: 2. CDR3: CATSSRLAGSYEQYF. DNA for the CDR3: TGTGCCACCAGCAGTAGACTAGCGGGATCCTACGAGCAGTACTTC.

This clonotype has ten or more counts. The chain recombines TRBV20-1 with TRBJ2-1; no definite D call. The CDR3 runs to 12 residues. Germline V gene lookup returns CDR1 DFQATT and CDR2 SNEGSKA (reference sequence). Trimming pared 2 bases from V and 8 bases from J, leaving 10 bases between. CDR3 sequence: CSARKGEYEQFF. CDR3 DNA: TGCAGTGCTAGAAAGGGCGAATATGAGCAGTTCTTC.

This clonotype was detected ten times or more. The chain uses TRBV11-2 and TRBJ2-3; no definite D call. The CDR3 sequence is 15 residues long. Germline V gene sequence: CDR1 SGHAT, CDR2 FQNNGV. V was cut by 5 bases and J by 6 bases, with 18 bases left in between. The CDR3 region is CASSQEALATDTQYF. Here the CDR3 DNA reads TGTGCCAGCAGCCAAGAGGCCCTGGCGACGGATACGCAGTATTTT.

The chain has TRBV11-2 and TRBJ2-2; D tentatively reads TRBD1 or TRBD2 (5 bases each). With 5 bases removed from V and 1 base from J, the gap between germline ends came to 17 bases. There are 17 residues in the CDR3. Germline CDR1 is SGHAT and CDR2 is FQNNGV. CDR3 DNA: TGTGCCAGCAGCCCCCTCGGGGCATCCCTGAACACCGGGGAGCTGTTTTTT. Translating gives CASSPLGASLNTGELFF.

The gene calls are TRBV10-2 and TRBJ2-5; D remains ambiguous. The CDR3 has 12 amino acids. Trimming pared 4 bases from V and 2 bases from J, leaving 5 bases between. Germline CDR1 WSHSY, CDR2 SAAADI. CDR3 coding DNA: TGCGCCAGCAGTGCTCTACAAGAGACCCAGTACTTC. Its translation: CASSALQETQYF.

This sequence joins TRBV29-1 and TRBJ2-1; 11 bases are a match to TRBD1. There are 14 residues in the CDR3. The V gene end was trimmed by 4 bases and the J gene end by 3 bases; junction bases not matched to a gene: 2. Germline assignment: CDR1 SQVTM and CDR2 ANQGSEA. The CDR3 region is CSVGGTGGYNEQFF. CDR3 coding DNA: TGCAGCGTTGGAGGGACAGGGGGCTACAATGAGCAGTTCTTC.

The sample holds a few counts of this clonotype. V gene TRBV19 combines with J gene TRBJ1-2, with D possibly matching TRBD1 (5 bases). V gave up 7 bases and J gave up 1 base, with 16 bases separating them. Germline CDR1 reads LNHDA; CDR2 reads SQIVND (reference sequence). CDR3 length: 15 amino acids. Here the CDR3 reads CASTLGHNRNYGYTF. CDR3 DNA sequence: TGTGCCAGTACCCTAGGACATAACCGTAACTATGGCTACACCTTC. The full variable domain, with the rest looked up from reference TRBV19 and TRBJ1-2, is DGGITQSPKYLFRKEGQNVTLSCEQNLNHDAMYWYRQDPGQGLRLIYYSQIVNDFQKGDIAEGYSVSREKKESFPLTVTSAQKNPTAFYLCASTLGHNRNYGYTFGSGTRLTVV.

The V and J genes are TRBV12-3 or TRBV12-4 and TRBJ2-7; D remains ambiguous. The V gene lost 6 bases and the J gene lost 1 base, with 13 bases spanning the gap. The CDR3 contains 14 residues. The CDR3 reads CASSPDRRSYEQYF. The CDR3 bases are TGTGCCAGCAGCCCCGACCGTAGATCCTACGAGCAGTACTTC.

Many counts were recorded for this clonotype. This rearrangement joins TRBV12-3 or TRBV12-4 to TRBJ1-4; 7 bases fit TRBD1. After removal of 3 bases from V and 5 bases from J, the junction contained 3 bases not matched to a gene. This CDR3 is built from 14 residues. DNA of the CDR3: TGTGCCAGCAGTTTGGGGACAGTAAATGAAAAACTGTTTTTT. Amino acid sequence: CASSLGTVNEKLFF.

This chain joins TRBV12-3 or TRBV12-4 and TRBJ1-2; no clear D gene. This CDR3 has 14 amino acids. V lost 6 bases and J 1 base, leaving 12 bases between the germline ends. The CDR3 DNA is TGTGCCAGCAGGATAACCGGATTTAACTATGGCTACACCTTC. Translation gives CASRITGFNYGYTF.

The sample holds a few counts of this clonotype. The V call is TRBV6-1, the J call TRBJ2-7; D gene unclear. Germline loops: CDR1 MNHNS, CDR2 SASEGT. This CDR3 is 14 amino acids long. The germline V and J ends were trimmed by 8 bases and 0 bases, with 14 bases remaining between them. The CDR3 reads CASAPDGSSYEQYF. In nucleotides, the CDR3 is TGTGCCAGCGCGCCGGACGGCAGCTCCTACGAGCAGTACTTC.

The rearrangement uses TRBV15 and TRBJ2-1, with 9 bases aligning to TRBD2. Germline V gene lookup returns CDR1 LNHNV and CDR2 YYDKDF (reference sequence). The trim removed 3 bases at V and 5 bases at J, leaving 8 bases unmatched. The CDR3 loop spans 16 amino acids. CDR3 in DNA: TGTGCCACCAGCAGTCGAACGACTAGCGGTAACAATGAGCAGTTCTTC. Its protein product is CATSSRTTSGNNEQFF.

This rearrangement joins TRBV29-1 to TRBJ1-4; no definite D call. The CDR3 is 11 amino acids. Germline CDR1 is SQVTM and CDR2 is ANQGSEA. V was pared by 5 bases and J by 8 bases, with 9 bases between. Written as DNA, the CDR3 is TGCAGCGTTTTACTGGCGGAAAAACTGTTTTTT. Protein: CSVLLAEKLFF. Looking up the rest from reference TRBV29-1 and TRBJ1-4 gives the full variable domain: SAVISQKPSRDICQRGTSLTIQCQVDSQVTMMFWYRQQPGQSLTLIATANQGSEATYESGFVIDKFPISRPNLTFSTLTVSNMSPEDSSIYLCSVLLAEKLFFGSGTQLSVL.

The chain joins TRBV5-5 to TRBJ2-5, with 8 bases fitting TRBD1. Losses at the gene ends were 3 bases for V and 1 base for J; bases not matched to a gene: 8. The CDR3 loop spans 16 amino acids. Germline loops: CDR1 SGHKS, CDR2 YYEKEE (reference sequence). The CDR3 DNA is TGTGCCAGCAGCTCCGTCCTGACAGGGGCCCAAGAGACCCAGTACTTC. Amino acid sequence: CASSSVLTGAQETQYF.

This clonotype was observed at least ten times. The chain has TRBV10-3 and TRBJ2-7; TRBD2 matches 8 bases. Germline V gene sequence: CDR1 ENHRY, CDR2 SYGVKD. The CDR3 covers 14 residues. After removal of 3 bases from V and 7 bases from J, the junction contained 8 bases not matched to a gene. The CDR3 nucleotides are TGTGCCATCAGTGACTCTAGCGGGTCTCGGGAGCAGTACTTC. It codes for CAISDSSGSREQYF.

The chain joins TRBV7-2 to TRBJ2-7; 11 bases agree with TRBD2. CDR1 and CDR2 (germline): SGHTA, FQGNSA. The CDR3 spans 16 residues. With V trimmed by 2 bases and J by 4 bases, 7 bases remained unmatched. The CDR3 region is CASSLNSGRALYEQYF. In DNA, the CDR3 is TGTGCCAGCAGCTTAAATAGCGGGAGGGCCTTGTACGAGCAGTACTTC.

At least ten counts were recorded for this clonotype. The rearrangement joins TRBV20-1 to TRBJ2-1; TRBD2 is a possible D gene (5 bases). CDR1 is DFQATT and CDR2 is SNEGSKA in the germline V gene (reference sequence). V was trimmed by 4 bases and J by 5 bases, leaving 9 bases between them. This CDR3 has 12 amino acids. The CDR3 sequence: CSAKAGNNEQFF. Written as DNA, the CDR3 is TGCAGTGCTAAGGCGGGCAACAATGAGCAGTTCTTC.

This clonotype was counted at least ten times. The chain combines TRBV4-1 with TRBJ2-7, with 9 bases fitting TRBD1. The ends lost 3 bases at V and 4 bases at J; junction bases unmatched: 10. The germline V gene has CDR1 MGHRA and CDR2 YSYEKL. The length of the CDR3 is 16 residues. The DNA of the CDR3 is TGCGCCAGCAGCCATCTACCGGGACAGGGTGGGTACGAGCAGTACTTC. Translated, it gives CASSHLPGQGGYEQYF.

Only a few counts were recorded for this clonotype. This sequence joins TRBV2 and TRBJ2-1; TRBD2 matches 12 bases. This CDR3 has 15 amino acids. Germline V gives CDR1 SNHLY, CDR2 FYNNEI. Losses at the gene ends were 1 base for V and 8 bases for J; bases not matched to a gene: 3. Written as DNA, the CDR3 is TGTGCCAGCAGTGAAGGACTAGCGGGAGCCCATGAGCAGTTCTTC. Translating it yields CASSEGLAGAHEQFF.

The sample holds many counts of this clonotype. CDR3 DNA sequence: TGTGCCAGCAGCTTTGACCCGGGGGGCAATCAGCCCCAGCATTTT. This sequence encodes CASSFDPGGNQPQHF. The chain carries TRBV5-4 and TRBJ1-5, with TRBD1 as a possible D gene (5 bases). The CDR3 loop spans 15 amino acids. V lost 2 bases to trimming and J lost 2 bases, with 11 bases between them. Looked up from germline, CDR1 is SGHNT and CDR2 is YYREEE (reference sequence).

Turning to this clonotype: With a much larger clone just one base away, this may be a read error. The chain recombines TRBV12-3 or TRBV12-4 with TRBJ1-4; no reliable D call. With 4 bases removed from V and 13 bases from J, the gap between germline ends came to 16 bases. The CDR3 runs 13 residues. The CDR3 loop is CASSSLQGSRLFF. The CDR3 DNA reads TGTGCCAGCAGTTCGCTACAAGGCTCCCGACTGTTTTTT.

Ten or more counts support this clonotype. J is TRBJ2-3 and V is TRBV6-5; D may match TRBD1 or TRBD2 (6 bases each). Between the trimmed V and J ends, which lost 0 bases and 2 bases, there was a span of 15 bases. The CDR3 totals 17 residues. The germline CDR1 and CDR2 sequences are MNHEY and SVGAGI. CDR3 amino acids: CASSYSGLRGDTDTQYF. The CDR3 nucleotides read TGTGCCAGCAGTTACTCGGGACTCAGGGGTGACACAGATACGCAGTATTTT.

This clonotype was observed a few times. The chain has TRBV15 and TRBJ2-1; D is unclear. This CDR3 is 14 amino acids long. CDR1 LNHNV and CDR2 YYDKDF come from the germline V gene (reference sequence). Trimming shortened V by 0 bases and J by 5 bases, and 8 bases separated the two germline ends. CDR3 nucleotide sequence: TGTGCCACCAGCAGAGAATGGGTAGACAATGAGCAGTTCTTC. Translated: CATSREWVDNEQFF.